This TCR beta chain derives from a study of T cells in women clearing cervical HPV infection. Background on the study: With HLA typing for only a few women, HLA confounding remains possible. Broader study findings: CIN3+ cases had significantly higher TCR richness than controls; evenness did not differ.

The CDR3 extends over 12 amino acids. V was pared by 6 bases and J by 5 bases, with 10 bases between. CDR1 and CDR2 (germline): SEHNR, FQNEAQ (reference sequence). The method was immunoSEQ multiplex PCR; TCRdb's version includes in-frame clones alone and lacks a portion of them. In all, the sample yields 25,000 to 35,000 clones. Dot-blot hybridization genotyped cervical HPV amplified with MY09/MY11 PCR. Turning to this clone: Its target is unknown. The sequence runs out 3 residues before the end of the CDR3; the remainder is reconstructed from the germline J gene.

Sequencing used blood buffy coat. V is TRBV7-9 and J is TRBJ1-2; D call uncertain. The sequence was collected from a woman aged 18-69 years with a cervical HPV16 infection that either progressed to CIN3+ or cleared (not recorded which). This chain's CDR3 is CASRRGDYGYTF. CDR3 DNA, as far as it was read: TGTGCCAGCAGGCGGGGTGATTATGGC.